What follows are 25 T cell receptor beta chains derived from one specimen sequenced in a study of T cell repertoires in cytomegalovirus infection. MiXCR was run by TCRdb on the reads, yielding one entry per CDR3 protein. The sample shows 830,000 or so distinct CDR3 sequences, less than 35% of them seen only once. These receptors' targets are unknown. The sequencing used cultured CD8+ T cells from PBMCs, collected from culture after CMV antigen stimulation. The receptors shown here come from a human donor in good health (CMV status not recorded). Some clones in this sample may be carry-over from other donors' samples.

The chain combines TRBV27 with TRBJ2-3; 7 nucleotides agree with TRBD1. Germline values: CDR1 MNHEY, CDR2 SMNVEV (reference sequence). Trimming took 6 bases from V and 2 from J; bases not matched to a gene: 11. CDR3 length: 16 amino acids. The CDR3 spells CASSGFGQATTDTQYF. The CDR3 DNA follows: TGTGCCAGCAGCGGTTTTGGACAGGCGACCACAGATACGCAGTATTTT.

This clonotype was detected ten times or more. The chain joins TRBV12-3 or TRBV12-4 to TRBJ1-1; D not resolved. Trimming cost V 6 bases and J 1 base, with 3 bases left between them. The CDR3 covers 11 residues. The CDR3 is CASRQNTEAFF. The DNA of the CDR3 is TGTGCCAGCAGACAGAACACTGAAGCTTTCTTT.

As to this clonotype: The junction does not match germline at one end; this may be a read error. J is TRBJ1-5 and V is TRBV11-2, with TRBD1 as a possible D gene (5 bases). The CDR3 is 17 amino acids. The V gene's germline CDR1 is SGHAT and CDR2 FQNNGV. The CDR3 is CASSYLLQGRRDQTQHF. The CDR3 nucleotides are TGTGCCAGCAGTTACCTCCTCCAGGGTCGGAGGGATCAGACCCAGCATTTT.

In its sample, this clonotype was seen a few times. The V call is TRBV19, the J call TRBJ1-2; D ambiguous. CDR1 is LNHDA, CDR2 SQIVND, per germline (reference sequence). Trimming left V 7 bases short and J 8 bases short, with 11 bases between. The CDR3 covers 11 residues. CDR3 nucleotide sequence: TGTGCCAGTATTCACGCGGAGGGCTACACCTTC. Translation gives CASIHAEGYTF. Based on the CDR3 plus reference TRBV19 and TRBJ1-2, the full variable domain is DGGITQSPKYLFRKEGQNVTLSCEQNLNHDAMYWYRQDPGQGLRLIYYSQIVNDFQKGDIAEGYSVSREKKESFPLTVTSAQKNPTAFYLCASIHAEGYTFGSGTRLTVV.

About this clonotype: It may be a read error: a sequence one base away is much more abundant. CDR3 protein: CASSLRTGRDRPQHF. In DNA, the CDR3 is TGTGCCAGCAGCTTAAGGACCGGGCGAGATCGGCCCCAGCATTTT. The chain joins TRBV7-9 to TRBJ1-5; no definite D call. Germline V gene data show CDR1 as SEHNR and CDR2 as FQNEAQ (reference sequence). V was clipped by 2 bases and J by 9 bases, with 17 bases between them. The CDR3 loop spans 15 amino acids.

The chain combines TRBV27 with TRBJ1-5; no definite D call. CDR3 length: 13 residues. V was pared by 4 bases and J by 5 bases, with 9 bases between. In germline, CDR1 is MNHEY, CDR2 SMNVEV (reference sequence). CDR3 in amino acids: CASSSTLDQPQHF. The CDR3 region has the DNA TGTGCCAGCAGTTCGACTTTAGATCAGCCCCAGCATTTT.

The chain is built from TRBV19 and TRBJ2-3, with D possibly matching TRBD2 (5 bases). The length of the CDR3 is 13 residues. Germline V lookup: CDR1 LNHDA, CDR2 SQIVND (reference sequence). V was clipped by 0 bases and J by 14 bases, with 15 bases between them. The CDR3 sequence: CASSIDREGELYF. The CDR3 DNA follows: TGTGCCAGTAGTATAGATCGAGAGGGAGAGCTGTATTTT.

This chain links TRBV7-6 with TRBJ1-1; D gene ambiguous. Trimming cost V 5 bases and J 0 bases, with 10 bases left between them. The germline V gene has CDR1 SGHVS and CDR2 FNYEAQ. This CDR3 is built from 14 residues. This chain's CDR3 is CASSTGHMNTEAFF. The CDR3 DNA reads TGTGCCAGCAGCACCGGCCATATGAACACTGAAGCTTTCTTT.

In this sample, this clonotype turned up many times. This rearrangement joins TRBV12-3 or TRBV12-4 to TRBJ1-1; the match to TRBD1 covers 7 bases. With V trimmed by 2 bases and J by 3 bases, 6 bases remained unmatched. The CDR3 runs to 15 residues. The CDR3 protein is CASSLSFTGDTEAFF. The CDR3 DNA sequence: TGTGCCAGCAGTTTATCTTTTACAGGGGACACTGAAGCTTTCTTT.

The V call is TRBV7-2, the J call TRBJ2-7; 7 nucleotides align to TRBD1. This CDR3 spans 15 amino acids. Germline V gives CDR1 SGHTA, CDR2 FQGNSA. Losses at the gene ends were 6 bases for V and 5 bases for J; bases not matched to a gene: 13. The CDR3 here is CASSSRQGFIHEQYF. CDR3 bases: TGTGCCAGCAGTTCGAGACAGGGATTTATTCACGAGCAGTACTTC.

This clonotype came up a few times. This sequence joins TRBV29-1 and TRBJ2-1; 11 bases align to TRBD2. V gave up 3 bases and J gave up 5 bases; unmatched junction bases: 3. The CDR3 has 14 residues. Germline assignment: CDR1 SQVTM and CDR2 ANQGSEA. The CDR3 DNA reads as TGCAGCGTTGAGGGACTAGCGGAGGACAATGAGCAGTTCTTC. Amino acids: CSVEGLAEDNEQFF.

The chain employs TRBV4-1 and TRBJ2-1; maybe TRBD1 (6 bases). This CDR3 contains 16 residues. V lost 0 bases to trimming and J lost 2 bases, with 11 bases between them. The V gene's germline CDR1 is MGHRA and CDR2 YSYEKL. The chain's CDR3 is CASSQDRQETYNEQFF. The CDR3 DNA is TGCGCCAGCAGCCAAGATCGACAGGAGACCTACAATGAGCAGTTCTTC.

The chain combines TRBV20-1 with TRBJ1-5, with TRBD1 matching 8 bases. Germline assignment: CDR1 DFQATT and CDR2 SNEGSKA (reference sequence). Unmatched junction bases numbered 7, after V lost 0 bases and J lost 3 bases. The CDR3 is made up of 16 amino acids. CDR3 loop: CSARDMGDRPNQPQHF. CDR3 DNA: TGCAGTGCTAGAGATATGGGGGACAGGCCCAATCAGCCCCAGCATTTT.

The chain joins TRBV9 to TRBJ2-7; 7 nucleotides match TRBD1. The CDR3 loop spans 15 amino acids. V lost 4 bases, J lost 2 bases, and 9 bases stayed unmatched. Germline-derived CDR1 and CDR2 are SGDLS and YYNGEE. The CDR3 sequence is CASSPTSTGAYEQYF. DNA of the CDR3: TGTGCCAGCAGCCCCACGAGTACAGGGGCCTACGAGCAGTACTTC.

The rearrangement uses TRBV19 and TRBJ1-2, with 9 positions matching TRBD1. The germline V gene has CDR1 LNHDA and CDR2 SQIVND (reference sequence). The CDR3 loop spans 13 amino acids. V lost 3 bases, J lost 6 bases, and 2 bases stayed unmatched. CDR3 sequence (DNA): TGTGCCAGTAGTATCGGACAGGGGAATGGCTACACCTTC. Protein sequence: CASSIGQGNGYTF.

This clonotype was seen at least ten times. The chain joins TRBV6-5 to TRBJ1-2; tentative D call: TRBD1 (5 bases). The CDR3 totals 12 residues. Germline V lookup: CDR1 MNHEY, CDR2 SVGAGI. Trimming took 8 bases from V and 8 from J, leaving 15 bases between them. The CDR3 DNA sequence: TGTGCCAGCCGCGATAAGGGGCCGGGCTACACCTTC. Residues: CASRDKGPGYTF.

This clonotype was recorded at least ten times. Written as DNA, the CDR3 is TGTGCCAGCAGCTTAGAGAAAAGTAGAAACACTGAAGCTTTCTTT. Translated: CASSLEKSRNTEAFF. The chain recombines TRBV7-2 with TRBJ1-1; D is undetermined. The germline gives CDR1 SGHTA, CDR2 FQGNSA. Deletions cut 1 base from V and 2 bases from J, with 11 bases between. The CDR3 is 15 residues long. The full variable domain, its missing parts supplied by reference TRBV7-2 and TRBJ1-1, is GAGVSQSPSNKVTEKGKDVELRCDPISGHTALYWYRQSLGQGLEFLIYFQGNSAPDKSGLPSDRFSAERTGGSVSTLTIQRTQQEDSAVYLCASSLEKSRNTEAFFGQGTRLTVV.

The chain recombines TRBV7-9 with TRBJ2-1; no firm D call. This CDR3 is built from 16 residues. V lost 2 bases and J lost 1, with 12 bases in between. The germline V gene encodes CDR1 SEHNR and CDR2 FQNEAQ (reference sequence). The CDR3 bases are TGTGCCAGCAGCTTAACGACTTTCCCGTCCTACAATGAGCAGTTCTTC. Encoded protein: CASSLTTFPSYNEQFF.

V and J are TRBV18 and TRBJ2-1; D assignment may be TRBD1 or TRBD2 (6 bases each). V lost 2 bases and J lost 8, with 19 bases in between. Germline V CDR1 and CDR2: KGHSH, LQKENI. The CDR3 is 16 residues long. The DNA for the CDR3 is TGTGCCAGCTCACCAGCGGAGGGGGGATCAATCTATGAGCAGTTCTTC. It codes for CASSPAEGGSIYEQFF.

The CDR3 DNA follows: TGCAGTGCCAAGACAGGGGGGTATAGCAATCAGCCCCAGCATTTT. Translated, it gives CSAKTGGYSNQPQHF. J is TRBJ1-5 and V is TRBV20-1, with 9 bases matching TRBD1. V shed 6 bases and J 0 bases; nucleotides not matched to a gene: 6. Per germline, CDR1 DFQATT and CDR2 SNEGSKA (reference sequence). This CDR3 is 15 amino acids long.

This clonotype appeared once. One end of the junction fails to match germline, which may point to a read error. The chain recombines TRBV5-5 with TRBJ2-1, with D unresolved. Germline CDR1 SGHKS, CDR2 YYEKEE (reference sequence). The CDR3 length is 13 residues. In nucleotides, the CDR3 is TGTGCCAACAGCTTGTCGGACGCCCCTGAGCAGTTCTTC. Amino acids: CANSLSDAPEQFF.

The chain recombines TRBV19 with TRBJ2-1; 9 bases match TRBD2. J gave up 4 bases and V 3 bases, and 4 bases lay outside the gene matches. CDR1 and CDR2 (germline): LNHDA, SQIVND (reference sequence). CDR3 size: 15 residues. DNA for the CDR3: TGTGCCAGTAGTATCCCAGCGGGGGGATACAATGAGCAGTTCTTC. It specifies CASSIPAGGYNEQFF.

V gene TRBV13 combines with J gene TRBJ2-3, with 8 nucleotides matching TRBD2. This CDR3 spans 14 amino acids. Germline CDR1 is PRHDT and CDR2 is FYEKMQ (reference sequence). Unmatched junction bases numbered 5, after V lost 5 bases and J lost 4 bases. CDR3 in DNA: TGTGCCAGCAGCACGGGGGGGTCCTCAGATACGCAGTATTTT. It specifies CASSTGGSSDTQYF.

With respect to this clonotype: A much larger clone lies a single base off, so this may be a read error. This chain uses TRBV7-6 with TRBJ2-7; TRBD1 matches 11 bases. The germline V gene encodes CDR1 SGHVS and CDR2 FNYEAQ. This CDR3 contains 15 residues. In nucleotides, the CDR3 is TGTGTCAGCAGCGATATTTTCGGGACAGGGGGCGAGCAGTACTTC. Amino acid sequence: CVSSDIFGTGGEQYF. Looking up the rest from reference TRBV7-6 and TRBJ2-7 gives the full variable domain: GAGVSQSPRYKVTKRGQDVALRCDPISGHVSLYWYRQALGQGPEFLTYFNYEAQQDKSGLPNDRFSAERPEGSISTLTIQRTEQRDSAMYRCVSSDIFGTGGEQYFGPGTRLTVT.

The DNA of the CDR3 is TGTGCCAGTAGTATAGGAACTGAATATGGCTACACCTTC. This gives the protein CASSIGTEYGYTF. The chain links TRBV19 to TRBJ1-2, with unresolved D. The CDR3 runs to 13 residues. Trimming cost V 1 base and J 5 bases, with 8 bases left between them. CDR1 is LNHDA and CDR2 is SQIVND in the germline V gene (reference sequence).